The rows below give T cell receptor beta chains drawn from one sample of a study of blood T cell repertoires in COVID-19. Sequencing used immunoSEQ multiplex PCR; TCRdb keeps in-frame clones, though not all of them. Counted here are roughly 200,000 clones, around 79% occurring once; the ten biggest clones make up around 5.4%. Sequenced sample: peripheral blood. The receptors stem from a middle-aged woman with COVID-19, enrolled during active disease. Both conserved end residues are trimmed from each CDR3.

TRBV10-2 11 ASVQGARVEQF
TRBV23-1 12 ASSQSRTAYEQY
TRBV12-5 13 ASGLVVAVEETQY
TRBV2 11 ASRGDRGQPQH
TRBV6-5 12 ASRPLWHQDTQY
TRBV10-3 14 AISESGQNSNQPQH
TRBV6-5 12 ASSPGQGLGGYT
TRBV12-3/TRBV12-4 11 ASSRIGTEKLF
TRBV5-1 13 ASSLGGQGGTEAF
TRBV4-3 12 ASSQGGSNYGYT
TRBV29-1 12 SVVPGERHYGYT
TRBV25-1 9 ASTRSGEQF
TRBV5-4 13 ASSLPRDRYNEQF
TRBV15 9 ATQSNYGYT
TRBV19 13 ASSIRSDSFPEAF
TRBV10-1 11 ASSESDSPRYT